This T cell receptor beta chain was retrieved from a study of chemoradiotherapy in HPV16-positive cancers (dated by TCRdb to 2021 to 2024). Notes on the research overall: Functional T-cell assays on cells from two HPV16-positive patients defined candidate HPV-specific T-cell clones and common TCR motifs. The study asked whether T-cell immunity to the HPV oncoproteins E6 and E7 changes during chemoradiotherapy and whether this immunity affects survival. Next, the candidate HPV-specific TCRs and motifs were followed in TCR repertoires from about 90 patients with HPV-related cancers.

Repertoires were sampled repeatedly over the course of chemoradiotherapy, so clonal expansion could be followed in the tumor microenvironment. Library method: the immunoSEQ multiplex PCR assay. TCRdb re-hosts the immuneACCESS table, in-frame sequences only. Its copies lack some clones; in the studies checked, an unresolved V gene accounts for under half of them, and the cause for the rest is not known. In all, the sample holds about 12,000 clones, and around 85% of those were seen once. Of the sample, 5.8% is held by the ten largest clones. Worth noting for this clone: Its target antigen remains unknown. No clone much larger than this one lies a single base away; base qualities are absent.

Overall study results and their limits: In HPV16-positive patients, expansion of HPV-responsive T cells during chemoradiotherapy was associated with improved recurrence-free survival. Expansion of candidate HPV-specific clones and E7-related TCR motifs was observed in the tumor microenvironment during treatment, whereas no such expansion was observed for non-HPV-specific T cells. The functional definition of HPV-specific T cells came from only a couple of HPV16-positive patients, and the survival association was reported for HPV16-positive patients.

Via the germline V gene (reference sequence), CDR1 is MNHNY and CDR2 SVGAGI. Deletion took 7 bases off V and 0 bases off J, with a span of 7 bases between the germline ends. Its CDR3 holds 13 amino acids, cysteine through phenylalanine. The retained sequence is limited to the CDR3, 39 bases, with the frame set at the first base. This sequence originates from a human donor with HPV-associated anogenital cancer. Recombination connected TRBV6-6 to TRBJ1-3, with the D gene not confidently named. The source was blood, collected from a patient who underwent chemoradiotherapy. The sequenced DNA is TGTGCCAGCAAGCCCCGCTCTGGAAACACCATATATTTT. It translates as CASKPRSGNTIYF.